This is a list of T cell receptor beta chains from one sample in a study of shared clonotypes between healthy human individuals. Sequencing was performed with immunoSEQ multiplex PCR; in TCRdb, only in-frame clones are kept and a portion is missing. The sample shows millions of clones, 85% to 95% of them seen only once. The sample taken for sequencing was naive CD4+ T cells sorted from blood. The receptor set was obtained from a man aged 18 to 35 in good health. CDR3s include the opening cysteine and the closing phenylalanine or tryptophan. The D gene is left open where the match is weak. The size field is filled for only some rows; it gives once, few, many or a size class.

D: NA; J: TRBJ1-1; size: NA; V: TRBV6-5; DNA: TGTGCCAGCAGTTCGACCGGGACACGTGTGTTTGAAGCTTTCTTT; CDR3: CASSSTGTRVFEAFF
D: NA; J: TRBJ2-1; size: NA; V: TRBV28; DNA: TGTGCCAGCAGGCGGACGGGCGGAGACAATGAGCAGTTCTTC; CDR3: CASRRTGGDNEQFF
D: NA; J: TRBJ1-5; size: NA; V: TRBV9; DNA: TGTGCCAGCAGCGTAGGTAACTTTCAGCCCCAGCATTTT; CDR3: CASSVGNFQPQHF
D: NA; J: TRBJ1-6; size: NA; V: TRBV27; DNA: TGTGCCAGCAGTTTTAACGACTCCTCCTATAATTCACCCCTCCACTTT; CDR3: CASSFNDSSYNSPLHF
D: NA; J: TRBJ2-1; size: few; V: TRBV7-6; DNA: TGTGCCAGCAGCCACAGACAGGCGCCCTACAATGAGCAGTTCTTC; CDR3: CASSHRQAPYNEQFF
D: TRBD1; J: TRBJ1-2; size: NA; V: TRBV6-5; DNA: TGTGCCACCACAGGGGGCGCGGGTGGCTACACCTTC; CDR3: CATTGGAGGYTF
D: TRBD2; J: TRBJ2-5; size: once; V: TRBV6-5; DNA: TGTGCCAGCACCGACGGGAGGGGGCAAGAGACCCAGTACTTC; CDR3: CASTDGRGQETQYF
D: TRBD1; J: TRBJ2-3; size: once; V: TRBV5-1; DNA: TGCGCCAGCAGCTTGGGACAGGGAAGAGATACGCAGTATTTT; CDR3: CASSLGQGRDTQYF
D: NA; J: TRBJ1-1; size: NA; V: TRBV10-3; DNA: TGTGCCATCAGTGAGTCGGCGATAAACACTGAAGCTTTCTTT; CDR3: CAISESAINTEAFF
D: TRBD2; J: TRBJ2-5; size: NA; V: TRBV28; DNA: TGTGCCAGCGGTAGCGGGGGAGTTGGAGAGACCCAGTACTTC; CDR3: CASGSGGVGETQYF
D: TRBD1; J: TRBJ1-2; size: few; V: TRBV9; DNA: TGTGCCAGCAGCCCGGTGGGACAGAGCCTTGGGTATGGCTACACCTTC; CDR3: CASSPVGQSLGYGYTF
D: NA; J: TRBJ1-4; size: NA; V: TRBV2; DNA: TGTGCCAGCAGTGAAACGGGGGGGTCAGGAAAACTGTTTTTT; CDR3: CASSETGGSGKLFF
D: NA; J: TRBJ1-2; size: NA; V: TRBV27; DNA: TGTGCCAGCAGTCGATCACCGGAGGGGGGAATGCGCTACACCTTC; CDR3: CASSRSPEGGMRYTF
D: TRBD2; J: TRBJ2-5; size: few; V: TRBV19; DNA: TGTGCCAGTAGTACGACTAGCGGGGGACAAGAGACCCAGTACTTC; CDR3: CASSTTSGGQETQYF
D: NA; J: TRBJ1-3; size: NA; V: TRBV5-1; DNA: TGCGCCAGCAGCGAGGGAGGGGCTGGAAACACCATATATTTT; CDR3: CASSEGGAGNTIYF
D: NA; J: TRBJ2-3; size: NA; V: TRBV5-1; DNA: TGCGCCAGCAGCTTAGGAGGAGGAAAGAGCCCAGATACGCAGTATTTT; CDR3: CASSLGGGKSPDTQYF
D: NA; J: TRBJ1-3; size: NA; V: TRBV14; DNA: TGTGCCAGCAGCCAAGTCCCGGGACAACCATATTTT; CDR3: CASSQVPGQPYF
D: NA; J: TRBJ1-2; size: once; V: TRBV30; DNA: TGTGCCTGGACTGTCAGTTGGGAATCGCGGGGCTACACCTTC; CDR3: CAWTVSWESRGYTF
D: NA; J: TRBJ1-2; size: NA; V: TRBV2; DNA: TGTGCCAGCAGTAAGGACAGTACCTATGGCTACACCTTC; CDR3: CASSKDSTYGYTF
D: TRBD1; J: TRBJ1-2; size: NA; V: TRBV10-3; DNA: TGTGCCACCCTATCAGGACAGGGGGCGCGGGGCTACACCTTC; CDR3: CATLSGQGARGYTF
D: NA; J: TRBJ2-5; size: once; V: TRBV25-1; DNA: TGTGCCAGCAGTCCCCCCCCAGGGGAAGAGACCCAGTACTTC; CDR3: CASSPPPGEETQYF
D: TRBD1; J: TRBJ2-1; size: NA; V: TRBV12-5; DNA: TGTGCTAGTGGTTTGGTACTGGGACAGATGATGGATGAGCAGTTCTTC; CDR3: CASGLVLGQMMDEQFF
D: TRBD1; J: TRBJ1-2; size: few; V: TRBV18; DNA: TGTGCCAGCTCTGCAGGGGGACGTGATGGCTACACCTTC; CDR3: CASSAGGRDGYTF
D: NA; J: TRBJ1-3; size: NA; V: TRBV5-1; DNA: TGCGCCAGCAGCGCCCCCGGGGACACCATATATTTT; CDR3: CASSAPGDTIYF
D: NA; J: TRBJ2-6; size: NA; V: TRBV11-2; DNA: TGTGCCAGCAGCCTACAGGGATATGGGGCCAACGTCCTGACTTTC; CDR3: CASSLQGYGANVLTF